This entry concerns a single T cell receptor beta chain. This specimen comes from a study of blood T cell repertoires in COVID-19. Authors' data handling: From reference gene primer amplification, estimates of nucleated cell counts were derived. Measured with immunoSEQ multiplex PCR; TCRdb has only the in-frame clones, and not every one. V and J calls and clone size come straight from that table; D and trimming were deduced from the DNA. The sample shows 60,000 to 65,000 clones, approximately 86% of them seen only once. V lost 7 bases and J lost 1, with 11 bases in between. CDR1 SGHTA and CDR2 FQGNSA come from the germline V gene. CDR3 size: 14 residues.

The chain combines TRBV7-2 with TRBJ1-5; D uncertain. The TCR sequence derives from a middle-aged man with active COVID-19. Sequencing was carried out using peripheral blood. This CDR3 reads CASTWAGSNQPQHF. CDR3 DNA sequence: TGTGCCAGCACCTGGGCGGGGAGCAATCAGCCCCAGCATTTT.